One and the same sample provided the 11 T cell receptor beta chains below, sequenced in a study of blood T cell repertoires in COVID-19. This table comes from immunoSEQ multiplex PCR, and its TCRdb copy is limited to in-frame clones, with some not included. The repertoire includes roughly 46,000 clones, 84% of them detected once, and approximately 8.8% sits in the top ten. Sequenced input: peripheral blood. Receptors were obtained from a man in his fifties or sixties with acute or convalescent COVID-19.

The chain combines TRBV25-1 with TRBJ2-2; D might be TRBD1 (6 bases). This CDR3 has 16 residues. CDR1 is MGHDK, CDR2 SYGVNS, per germline. Trimming took off 6 bases at V and 2 bases at J, with 16 bases between the two ends. CDR3 loop: CASRNSGTPNTGELFF. The DNA for the CDR3 is TGTGCCAGCAGGAATTCCGGGACACCTAACACCGGGGAGCTGTTTTTT.

Written as DNA, the CDR3 is TGTGCCAGCAGTTACTGGACAGACAACGAGCAGTACTTC. Its translation: CASSYWTDNEQYF. This chain connects TRBV6-2 or TRBV6-3 to TRBJ2-7; D might be TRBD1 (6 bases). V was pared by 1 base and J by 5 bases, with 9 bases between. The CDR3 runs to 13 residues. Germline V gene lookup returns CDR1 MNHEY and CDR2 SVGEGT.

This chain links TRBV7-2 with TRBJ2-2; D unresolved. Germline V gives CDR1 SGHTA, CDR2 FQGNSA. This CDR3 is built from 13 residues. V lost 1 base and J 6 bases, leaving 6 bases between the germline ends. CDR3: CASSLVRAGELFF. In nucleotides, the CDR3 is TGTGCCAGCAGCTTAGTTCGCGCCGGGGAGCTGTTTTTT.

This clone appeared a few times. The chain combines TRBV27 with TRBJ1-5; 7 nucleotides line up with TRBD1. There are 13 residues in the CDR3. Trimming cost V 6 bases and J 6 bases; bases outside gene matches: 5. Germline V gene lookup returns CDR1 MNHEY and CDR2 SMNVEV (reference sequence). CDR3 bases: TGTGCCAGCAGAACAGGGGTAGGTCAGCCCCAGCATTTT. It encodes CASRTGVGQPQHF.

This chain connects TRBV4-1 to TRBJ2-2; D unresolved. V shed 0 bases and J shed 1 base, with 6 bases lying between them. This CDR3 contains 15 residues. CDR1 is MGHRA, CDR2 YSYEKL, per germline. In nucleotides, the CDR3 is TGCGCCAGCAGCCAAGAGGCCCTGAACACCGGGGAGCTGTTTTTT. Its translation: CASSQEALNTGELFF.

This clone has more than one count but fewer than ten. This chain uses TRBV10-3 with TRBJ1-1, with TRBD1 matching 10 bases. This CDR3 region has 16 residues. The germline V gene has CDR1 ENHRY and CDR2 SYGVKD. V lost 6 bases, J lost 7 bases, and 14 bases stayed unmatched. CDR3 loop: CAIRRGQGLGQDEAFF. In nucleotides, the CDR3 is TGTGCCATCAGGAGGGGACAGGGGCTAGGTCAGGATGAAGCTTTCTTT.

The chain employs TRBV4-2 and TRBJ1-6; 7 bases align to TRBD1. Germline V gene sequence: CDR1 LGHNA, CDR2 YNFKEQ. The CDR3 has 15 amino acids. Trimming took 2 bases from V and 6 from J; bases not matched to a gene: 4. The CDR3 DNA follows: TGTGCCAGCAGCCAAAAAGACAGGGCTAATTCACCCCTCCACTTT. Translation: CASSQKDRANSPLHF.

The chain has TRBV2 and TRBJ2-3, with D perhaps matching TRBD1 (6 bases). CDR3 length equals 14 residues. The ends were cut back, 2 bases at V and 4 bases at J, with 10 bases in the middle. Germline-derived CDR1 and CDR2 are SNHLY and FYNNEI. CDR3 sequence (DNA): TGTGCCAGCAGTGAACAGGGGCGGGCAGATACGCAGTATTTT. Encoded protein: CASSEQGRADTQYF. The full variable domain, rest sourced from reference TRBV2 and TRBJ2-3, is EPEVTQTPSHQVTQMGQEVILRCVPISNHLYFYWYRQILGQKVEFLVSFYNNEISEKSEIFDDQFSVERPDGSNFTLKIRSTKLEDSAMYFCASSEQGRADTQYFGPGTRLTVL.

The chain is built from TRBV30 and TRBJ1-2; D remains ambiguous. Germline CDR1 GTSNPN, CDR2 SVGIG (reference sequence). V lost 3 bases and J lost 0, with 8 bases in between. The CDR3 is 13 amino acids. CDR3 protein: CAWRQNTNYGYTF. CDR3 nucleotide sequence: TGTGCCTGGAGACAGAATACTAACTATGGCTACACCTTC.

This clone was found a few times. V gene TRBV19 combines with J gene TRBJ2-1, with a possible D match to TRBD2 (6 bases). Germline V CDR1 and CDR2: LNHDA, SQIVND (reference sequence). With 6 bases removed from V and 12 bases from J, the gap between germline ends came to 12 bases. The CDR3 loop spans 11 amino acids. The CDR3 protein is CASRDRDLQFF. The CDR3 bases are TGTGCCAGTAGAGACCGGGACTTGCAGTTCTTC.

The V gene is TRBV6-2 or TRBV6-3, the J gene TRBJ2-3, with TRBD2 identical over 12 bases. From germline, CDR1 is MNHEY and CDR2 SVGEGT. With V trimmed by 0 bases and J by 5 bases, 0 bases remained unmatched. The CDR3 extends over 15 amino acids. This CDR3 is CASSYSTSGGDTQYF. The CDR3 DNA sequence: TGTGCCAGCAGTTACTCGACTAGCGGGGGAGATACGCAGTATTTT.